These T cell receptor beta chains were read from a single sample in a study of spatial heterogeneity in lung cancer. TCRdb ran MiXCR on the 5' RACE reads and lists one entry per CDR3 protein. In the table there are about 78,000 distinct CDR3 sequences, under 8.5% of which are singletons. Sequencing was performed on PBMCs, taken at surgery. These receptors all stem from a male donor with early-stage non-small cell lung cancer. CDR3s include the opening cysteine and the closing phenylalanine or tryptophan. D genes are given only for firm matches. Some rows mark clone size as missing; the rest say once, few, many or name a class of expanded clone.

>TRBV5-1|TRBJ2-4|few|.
CASSLPSMDIQYF
TGCGCCAGCAGCTTGCCTAGTATGGACATTCAGTACTTC
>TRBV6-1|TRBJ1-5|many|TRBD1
CASRLTDRGPQPQHF
TGTGCCAGCAGACTGACCGACAGGGGCCCTCAGCCCCAGCATTTT
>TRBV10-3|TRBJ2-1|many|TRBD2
CATTPWGSGRAQEQFF
TGTGCCACCACCCCTTGGGGAAGCGGGAGGGCCCAGGAGCAGTTCTTC
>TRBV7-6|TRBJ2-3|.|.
CASSLSDGVTDTQYF
TGTGCCAGCAGCTTAAGTGACGGGGTCACAGATACGCAGTATTTT
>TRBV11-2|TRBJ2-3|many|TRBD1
CASSSGGTGGSPDTQYF
TGTGCCAGCAGCTCAGGGGGGACAGGGGGCTCCCCTGATACGCAGTATTTT
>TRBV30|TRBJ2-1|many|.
CAWNSGNDYNEQFF
TGTGCCTGGAATAGCGGAAATGATTACAATGAGCAGTTCTTC
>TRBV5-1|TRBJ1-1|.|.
CADEALNTEAFF
TGCGCTGATGAGGCCTTGAACACTGAAGCTTTCTTT
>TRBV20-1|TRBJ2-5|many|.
CSARPLDGQETQYF
TGCAGTGCTAGACCTCTCGACGGCCAAGAGACCCAGTACTTC
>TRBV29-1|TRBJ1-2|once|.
CSVVQHNYGYTF
TGCAGCGTTGTTCAGCACAACTATGGCTACACCTTC
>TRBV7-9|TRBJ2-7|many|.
CASSLEDRLKSYEQYF
TGTGCCAGCAGCTTAGAGGACAGATTAAAATCCTACGAGCAGTACTTC
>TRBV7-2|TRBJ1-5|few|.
CASSSDIYQPQHF
TGTGCCAGCAGCTCCGACATCTATCAGCCCCAGCATTTT
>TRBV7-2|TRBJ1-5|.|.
CASSLTGMDQPQHF
TGTGCCAGCAGCTTAACTGGGATGGATCAGCCCCAGCATTTT
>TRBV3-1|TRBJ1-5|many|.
CASSQDTQPQHF
TGTGCCAGCAGCCAAGATACTCAGCCCCAGCATTTT
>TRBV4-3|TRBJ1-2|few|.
CASSQDRDRGASFYGYTF
TGCGCCAGCAGCCAAGATAGGGATAGAGGGGCCTCCTTCTATGGCTACACCTTC
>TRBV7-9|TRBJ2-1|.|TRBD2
CASSLALAGPVNEQFF
TGTGCCAGCAGCTTAGCGCTAGCGGGCCCGGTAAATGAGCAGTTCTTC
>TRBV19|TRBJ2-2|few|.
CASSIGGTGELFF
TGTGCCAGTAGTATCGGCGGAACCGGGGAGCTGTTTTTT
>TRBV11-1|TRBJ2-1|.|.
CASSQSIGEQFF
TGTGCCAGCAGCCAGTCGATCGGCGAGCAGTTCTTC
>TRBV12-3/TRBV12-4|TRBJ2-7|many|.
CASSLGGRLGEQYF
TGTGCCAGCAGTTTAGGCGGGCGGCTCGGGGAGCAGTACTTC
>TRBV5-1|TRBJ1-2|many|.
CASSSPGEANYGYTF
TGCGCCAGCAGCTCTCCAGGGGAAGCTAACTATGGCTACACCTTC
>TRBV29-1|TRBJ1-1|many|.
CSDILQGRGTEAFF
TGCAGCGACATACTCCAGGGACGGGGCACTGAAGCTTTCTTT
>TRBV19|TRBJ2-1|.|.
CASSPTGPYNEQFF
TGTGCCAGTAGCCCGACGGGGCCCTACAATGAGCAGTTCTTC
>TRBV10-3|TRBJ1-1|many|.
CAISPQGSEAFF
TGTGCCATCAGCCCACAGGGCTCTGAAGCTTTCTTT
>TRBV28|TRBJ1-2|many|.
CASSWGRAAVTF
TGTGCCAGCAGTTGGGGACGGGCTGCGGTCACCTTC
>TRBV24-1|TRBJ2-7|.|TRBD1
CATSDSGGQGNYEQYF
TGTGCCACCAGTGATTCGGGGGGACAGGGGAACTACGAGCAGTACTTC